The 22 T cell receptor beta chains given below trace back to one sample, sequenced in a study of naive CD8 T cells in extremely preterm neonates. Libraries were prepared by immunoSEQ multiplex PCR; TCRdb keeps only in-frame clonotypes and omits some of them. The top ten hold around 0.56% of the sample, which has 5,100 or so clones, roughly 97% seen once. Cord blood came from elective full-term cesareans at roughly 37-41 weeks without labor or membrane rupture. The source material was naive CD8+ T cells from cord blood. The receptors come from a newborn in good health.

CDR3 in amino acids: CAGQGAGASPEAFF. CDR3 DNA: TGTGCCGGACAGGGGGCCGGTGCCTCCCCTGAAGCTTTCTTT. The chain combines TRBV2 with TRBJ1-1; 11 bases are a match to TRBD1. V gave up 11 bases and J gave up 6 bases; unmatched junction bases: 11. This CDR3 is built from 14 residues. Germline V gives CDR1 SNHLY, CDR2 FYNNEI.

The chain joins TRBV7-2 to TRBJ2-7; 11 bases align to TRBD2. The J segment lost 4 bases and the V segment lost 1 base, leaving 9 bases of the junction unmatched. This CDR3 has 17 amino acids. Germline loops: CDR1 SGHTA, CDR2 FQGNSA. The CDR3: CASSLEGLAGGRYEQYF. For the CDR3, the DNA is TGTGCCAGCAGCTTAGAGGGTCTAGCGGGGGGTCGTTACGAGCAGTACTTC.

The genes are TRBV4-3 and TRBJ2-1; 11 bases line up with TRBD2. This CDR3 comprises 16 residues. The V gene end was trimmed by 0 bases and the J gene end by 3 bases; junction bases not matched to a gene: 1. Germline CDR1 is LGHNA and CDR2 is YSLEER. This CDR3 reads CASSQDLAGGYNEQFF. In nucleotides, the CDR3 is TGCGCCAGCAGCCAAGATCTAGCGGGGGGCTACAATGAGCAGTTCTTC.

This chain uses TRBV7-9 with TRBJ1-1, with D uncertain. CDR3 length equals 12 residues. V was trimmed by 4 bases and J by 2 bases, leaving 5 bases between them. Looked up from germline, CDR1 is SEHNR and CDR2 is FQNEAQ (reference sequence). This chain's CDR3 is CASSSINTEAFF. CDR3 nucleotides: TGTGCCAGCAGCTCAATTAACACTGAAGCTTTCTTT.

The sample holds one count of this clone. The J gene is TRBJ2-1, the V gene TRBV4-3; a possible D gene is TRBD2 (6 bases). The CDR3 spans 16 residues. CDR1 is LGHNA, CDR2 YSLEER, per germline. V was trimmed by 4 bases and J by 7 bases, leaving 20 bases between them. The CDR3 sequence is CASSPAGTPRGNEQFF. CDR3 DNA sequence: TGCGCCAGCAGCCCCGCAGGGACTCCAAGAGGTAATGAGCAGTTCTTC.

The J gene is TRBJ2-7, the V gene TRBV2, with a possible D match to TRBD2 (5 bases). Germline V gene lookup returns CDR1 SNHLY and CDR2 FYNNEI. The CDR3 has 16 residues. V gave up 4 bases and J gave up 0 bases, with 16 bases separating them. The CDR3 DNA reads TGTGCCAGCAGTGTACGTTTCGGGAAGAGCTCCTACGAGCAGTACTTC. Amino acid sequence: CASSVRFGKSSYEQYF.

In this sample, this clone turned up once. V is TRBV27 and J is TRBJ1-2, with D unresolved. CDR1 and CDR2 (germline): MNHEY, SMNVEV (reference sequence). V was cut by 4 bases and J by 8 bases, with 14 bases left in between. The CDR3 loop spans 13 amino acids. The CDR3 DNA sequence: TGTGCCAGCAGTTCCTACCGTGAGGGCGGCTACACCTTC. It specifies CASSSYREGGYTF.

The chain recombines TRBV5-6 with TRBJ1-2; possibly TRBD1 for D (6 bases). The V end lost 8 bases, the J end lost 0 bases, and 17 bases lay between the germline ends. The germline V gene encodes CDR1 SGHDT and CDR2 YYEEEE. The CDR3 is made up of 15 amino acids. CDR3 DNA sequence: TGTGCCAGTCTAGACACAGGGACCCCTAACTATGGCTACACCTTC. This translates into CASLDTGTPNYGYTF.

The chain carries TRBV6-5 and TRBJ1-4; a possible D gene is TRBD1 (5 bases). Germline V gene sequence: CDR1 MNHEY, CDR2 SVGAGI. V lost 6 bases and J 0 bases, leaving 11 bases between the germline ends. The CDR3 consists of 15 residues. CDR3 sequence (DNA): TGTGCCAGCAGCGAGACAGTGCCAACTAATGAAAAACTGTTTTTT. Residues: CASSETVPTNEKLFF.

The chain combines TRBV4-3 with TRBJ1-1; D remains ambiguous. The CDR3 is made up of 15 amino acids. V lost 0 bases to trimming and J lost 1 base, with 9 bases between them. From germline, CDR1 is LGHNA and CDR2 YSLEER. The CDR3 DNA follows: TGCGCCAGCAGCCAAGATTCGTCCCCGAACACTGAAGCTTTCTTT. This sequence encodes CASSQDSSPNTEAFF.

The rearrangement uses TRBV9 and TRBJ2-1, with 12 bases that match TRBD2. The CDR3 consists of 19 residues. Germline values: CDR1 SGDLS, CDR2 YYNGEE. The V segment lost 0 bases and the J segment 6 bases; nucleotides outside the gene matches: 13. CDR3: CASSVDIGLAGGPLNEQFF. The CDR3 DNA sequence: TGTGCCAGCAGCGTAGATATAGGGCTAGCGGGAGGGCCTCTCAATGAGCAGTTCTTC.

The chain employs TRBV28 and TRBJ2-7; the D gene is possibly TRBD1 (5 bases). The CDR3 has 12 amino acids. Germline assignment: CDR1 MDHEN and CDR2 SYDVKM. The V and J ends lost 7 bases and 0 bases respectively, with 7 bases between them. The CDR3 sequence is CASMGPSYEQYF. The DNA of the CDR3 is TGTGCCAGCATGGGGCCCTCCTACGAGCAGTACTTC.

CDR3 nucleotide sequence: TGTGCCATCCGGGACAGGAGCTCCTACGAGCAGTACTTC. Its protein is CAIRDRSSYEQYF. This chain joins TRBV6-6 and TRBJ2-5; 8 bases are shared with TRBD1. The DNA end lines up better with TRBJ2-7; the J call may be wrong. From germline, CDR1 is MNHNY and CDR2 SVGAGI (reference sequence). The CDR3 runs 13 residues.

The chain employs TRBV11-2 and TRBJ2-7; 9 positions agree with TRBD2. Germline-derived CDR1 and CDR2 are SGHAT and FQNNGV. The CDR3 is 14 residues long. The V and J ends lost 1 base and 2 bases, in that order; junction bases with no gene match: 0. The CDR3 loop reads CASSLASGTYEQYF. The CDR3 coding sequence is TGTGCCAGCAGCTTAGCTAGCGGGACCTACGAGCAGTACTTC.

The chain employs TRBV9 and TRBJ1-5; possibly TRBD1 for D (6 bases). This CDR3 spans 13 amino acids. Germline assignment: CDR1 SGDLS and CDR2 YYNGEE. V lost 1 base, J lost 6 bases, and 8 bases lay in between. The CDR3: CASSVRGSQPQHF. CDR3 DNA sequence: TGTGCCAGCAGCGTAAGGGGGAGTCAGCCCCAGCATTTT.

This chain joins TRBV28 and TRBJ2-7; 10 nucleotides line up with TRBD2. V trimming: 2 bases; J trimming: 3 bases; junction bases outside the gene matches: 1. Germline V gives CDR1 MDHEN, CDR2 SYDVKM. The CDR3 spans 14 residues. CDR3 loop: CASSLSGRGYEQYF. Written as DNA, the CDR3 is TGTGCCAGCAGTTTAAGCGGGAGGGGCTACGAGCAGTACTTC. Supplemented by reference TRBV28 and TRBJ2-7, the full variable domain reads DVKVTQSSRYLVKRTGEKVFLECVQDMDHENMFWYRQDPGLGLRLIYFSYDVKMKEKGDIPEGYSVSREKKERFSLILESASTNQTSMYLCASSLSGRGYEQYFGPGTRLTVT.

This chain links TRBV28 with TRBJ2-5, with 7 bases identical to TRBD1. In germline, CDR1 is MDHEN, CDR2 SYDVKM. The CDR3 is 15 amino acids. The trim removed 3 bases at V and 4 bases at J, leaving 8 bases unmatched. CDR3 in DNA: TGTGCCAGCAGTTTTCATGTCCGACAGGGAGAGACCCAGTACTTC. Its protein product is CASSFHVRQGETQYF.

The rearrangement uses TRBV15 and TRBJ2-7; D is unresolved. V was trimmed by 5 bases and J by 6 bases, leaving 11 bases between them. Germline V gene data show CDR1 as LNHNV and CDR2 as YYDKDF (reference sequence). The CDR3 loop spans 12 amino acids. The CDR3 DNA follows: TGTGCCACCAGCCCCGAGCGAGGCGAGCAGTACTTC. It is translated as CATSPERGEQYF.

J is TRBJ2-1 and V is TRBV4-3, with 7 bases identical to TRBD2. CDR1 and CDR2 (germline): LGHNA, YSLEER. V lost 1 base to trimming and J lost 8 bases; unmatched junction nucleotides: 5. CDR3 length: 14 residues. CDR3 region: CASSQATSVHEQFF. The CDR3 coding sequence is TGCGCCAGCAGCCAAGCTACTAGCGTCCATGAGCAGTTCTTC.

This clone was seen only once. The chain is built from TRBV28 and TRBJ2-5, with 11 bases aligning to TRBD1. Germline CDR1 reads MDHEN; CDR2 reads SYDVKM. Trimming at V came to 4 bases and at J to 2 bases, leaving 6 bases not matched to a gene. The CDR3 sequence is 16 residues long. CDR3 DNA: TGTGCCAGCAGTTCCCTGGACAGGGGGCATCAAGAGACCCAGTACTTC. It translates to CASSSLDRGHQETQYF. Filled out from reference TRBV28 and TRBJ2-5, the complete variable domain reads DVKVTQSSRYLVKRTGEKVFLECVQDMDHENMFWYRQDPGLGLRLIYFSYDVKMKEKGDIPEGYSVSREKKERFSLILESASTNQTSMYLCASSSLDRGHQETQYFGPGTRLLVL.

V gene TRBV4-3 combines with J gene TRBJ1-2; possible D gene TRBD1, 5 bases. This CDR3 spans 14 amino acids. Germline CDR1 is LGHNA and CDR2 is YSLEER. Trimming pared 0 bases from V and 4 bases from J, leaving 9 bases between. The CDR3 loop is CASSQDWGSYGYTF. CDR3 nucleotides: TGCGCCAGCAGCCAAGATTGGGGCTCCTATGGCTACACCTTC.

The chain employs TRBV7-2 and TRBJ2-5; 10 bases match TRBD2. Germline CDR1 SGHTA, CDR2 FQGNSA. CDR3 size: 17 residues. The ends lost 4 bases at V and 5 bases at J; junction bases unmatched: 13. The CDR3, as DNA: TGTGCCAGCAGCTCCCGGGGGCTAGCGGGGGTTCGTGAGACCCAGTACTTC. This translates into CASSSRGLAGVRETQYF. Full variable domain (outside the CDR3, taken from reference TRBV7-2 and TRBJ2-5): GAGVSQSPSNKVTEKGKDVELRCDPISGHTALYWYRQSLGQGLEFLIYFQGNSAPDKSGLPSDRFSAERTGGSVSTLTIQRTQQEDSAVYLCASSSRGLAGVRETQYFGPGTRLLVL.